The 20 T cell receptor beta chains below come from one sample, sequenced in a study of blood T cell repertoires in COVID-19 (dated by TCRdb to between 2020 and 2021). Library generation was performed with the immunoSEQ multiplex PCR assay. Drawn from immuneACCESS, this table holds only the in-frame rearrangements with V and J called that TCRdb kept. Clones are partly lost; checked studies trace under half to an unresolved V gene and leave the rest unexplained. The sample records under 250,000 clones, 80% to 95% of which are singletons. Together, the top ten hold around 0.84% of the sample. Sequences were obtained from peripheral blood. The source of these receptors is a man in his sixties with COVID-19, enrolled during active disease.

The V call is TRBV10-3, the J call TRBJ2-3, with D possibly being TRBD2 (6 bases). The germline gives CDR1 ENHRY, CDR2 SYGVKD. The CDR3 has 16 residues. Trimming removed 4 bases at V and 0 bases at J, with 14 bases between. As DNA, the CDR3 is TGTGCCATCAGTGCTCGGCAGGGAGGTAGCACAGATACGCAGTATTTT. The encoded protein is CAISARQGGSTDTQYF.

On this clone itself: The sample contains more than one DNA sequence encoding this CDR3. V is TRBV19 and J is TRBJ1-1; D perhaps matches TRBD1 (5 bases). V lost 3 bases and J lost 0, with 11 bases in between. Germline V gene sequence: CDR1 LNHDA, CDR2 SQIVND (reference sequence). The CDR3 is 15 residues long. The CDR3 here is CASSIDGGMNTEAFF. The CDR3 coding sequence is TGTGCCAGTAGTATTGATGGGGGGATGAACACTGAAGCTTTCTTT.

The chain couples TRBV14 to TRBJ2-7; 14 nucleotides agree with TRBD2. The V and J ends lost 4 bases and 4 bases, in that order; junction bases with no gene match: 6. Germline-derived CDR1 and CDR2 are SGHDN and FVKESK. The CDR3 has 16 amino acids. CDR3 nucleotide sequence: TGTGCCAGCAGCCCGCGACTAGCGGGAGGGCCTTACGAGCAGTACTTC. As protein: CASSPRLAGGPYEQYF.

The sample holds one count of this clone. The V and J genes are TRBV6-5 and TRBJ1-5, with D perhaps matching TRBD1 (5 bases). CDR3 length: 15 amino acids. Deletions cut 6 bases from V and 10 bases from J, with 22 bases between. Germline V gene data show CDR1 as MNHEY and CDR2 as SVGAGI. DNA of the CDR3: TGTGCCAGCAGGCCTACCAGGGTAGCAATCAGCCCCCAGCATTTT. Protein product: CASRPTRVAISPQHF.

The chain employs TRBV5-1 and TRBJ2-3; 8 bases agree with TRBD2. V dropped 0 bases and J dropped 0; count of bases not matched to a gene: 3. CDR1 and CDR2 (germline): SGHRS, YFSETQ. This CDR3 region has 16 residues. The CDR3 loop is CASSLGTSLSTDTQYF. The CDR3 nucleotides read TGCGCCAGCAGCTTGGGGACTAGCCTCAGCACAGATACGCAGTATTTT.

The rearrangement joins TRBV19 to TRBJ1-2, with 7 bases lining up with TRBD1. The V and J ends lost 0 bases and 2 bases, in that order; junction bases with no gene match: 6. Germline V gene sequence: CDR1 LNHDA, CDR2 SQIVND (reference sequence). The CDR3 covers 16 residues. The CDR3 protein is CASSIERQGINYGYTF. DNA of the CDR3: TGTGCCAGTAGTATAGAAAGACAGGGAATCAACTATGGCTACACCTTC.

The rearrangement uses TRBV7-2 and TRBJ1-2; possibly TRBD1 for D (6 bases). The V end lost 4 bases, the J end lost 6 bases, and 15 bases lay between the germline ends. This CDR3 spans 14 amino acids. CDR1 is SGHTA, CDR2 FQGNSA, per germline. The CDR3 nucleotides are TGTGCCAGCAGCTCCCTACAGGGCTTGGATGGCTACACCTTC. Its translation is CASSSLQGLDGYTF. The full variable domain, rest sourced from reference TRBV7-2 and TRBJ1-2, is GAGVSQSPSNKVTEKGKDVELRCDPISGHTALYWYRQSLGQGLEFLIYFQGNSAPDKSGLPSDRFSAERTGGSVSTLTIQRTQQEDSAVYLCASSSLQGLDGYTFGSGTRLTVV.

The chain couples TRBV6-5 to TRBJ1-1; 8 nucleotides match TRBD1. This CDR3 has 15 residues. Germline CDR1 is MNHEY and CDR2 is SVGAGI. J gave up 3 bases and V 6 bases, and 9 bases lay outside the gene matches. The CDR3 sequence: CASSHRGGGDTEAFF. CDR3 nucleotide sequence: TGTGCCAGCAGCCACAGGGGGGGTGGGGACACTGAAGCTTTCTTT.

This clone was detected a few times. The chain uses TRBV5-4 and TRBJ1-2, with 12 nucleotides matching TRBD1. Germline CDR1 SGHNT, CDR2 YYREEE (reference sequence). The V gene end was trimmed by 4 bases and the J gene end by 4 bases; junction bases not matched to a gene: 11. This CDR3 is 17 amino acids long. This chain's CDR3 is CASSPPGQGASSYGYTF. The CDR3 nucleotides are TGTGCCAGCAGCCCACCGGGACAGGGGGCGAGTAGCTATGGCTACACCTTC.

This chain uses TRBV29-1 with TRBJ2-6, with D possibly being TRBD2 (5 bases). Germline values: CDR1 SQVTM, CDR2 ANQGSEA. V gave up 6 bases and J gave up 2 bases, with 11 bases separating them. The CDR3 length is 14 residues. CDR3 residues: CSVPTGAGANVLTF. DNA for the CDR3: TGCAGCGTGCCCACCGGGGCTGGGGCCAACGTCCTGACTTTC.

The V gene is TRBV5-5, the J gene TRBJ1-6; D remains unclear. Germline V lookup: CDR1 SGHKS, CDR2 YYEKEE (reference sequence). Between the trimmed V and J ends, which lost 1 base and 4 bases, there was a span of 6 bases. The CDR3 loop spans 14 amino acids. CDR3 DNA sequence: TGTGCCAGCAGCTTGCGCCAGTATAATTCACCCCTCCACTTT. Protein product: CASSLRQYNSPLHF.

The chain has TRBV2 and TRBJ2-2, with 8 positions matching TRBD1. After removal of 4 bases from V and 6 bases from J, the junction contained 10 bases not matched to a gene. The CDR3 sequence is 16 residues long. Looked up from germline, CDR1 is SNHLY and CDR2 is FYNNEI. This chain's CDR3 is CASSVAGQGLSGELFF. Written as DNA, the CDR3 is TGTGCCAGCAGTGTCGCAGGACAGGGTTTGTCCGGGGAGCTGTTTTTT.

V usage is TRBV18 and J usage is TRBJ1-5; 11 bases map to TRBD1. This CDR3 spans 16 amino acids. Germline CDR1 and CDR2: KGHSH and LQKENI. V lost 6 bases and J lost 6; bases outside the gene matches: 10. The CDR3 DNA reads TGTGCCAGCTCGGGTGGACAGGGGGCGCCTCGTCAGCCCCAGCATTTT. Protein product: CASSGGQGAPRQPQHF.

V and J are TRBV24-1 and TRBJ1-4; the match to TRBD1 covers 8 bases. CDR3 length: 14 residues. The ends lost 4 bases at V and 11 bases at J; junction bases unmatched: 8. Looked up from germline, CDR1 is KGHDR and CDR2 is SFDVKD. The CDR3 DNA follows: TGTGCCACCAGTGAAGCAGGGGGCGCGGGGAAACTGTTTTTT. Translated, it gives CATSEAGGAGKLFF.

In this sample, this clone turned up a few times. The chain employs TRBV7-3 and TRBJ2-2, with TRBD2 as a possible D gene (7 bases). CDR3 length: 16 amino acids. V was shortened by 0 bases and J by 3 bases, with 11 bases between the two germline ends. CDR1 and CDR2 (germline): SGHTA, FQGTGA. CDR3 loop: CASSLTGGLDTGELFF. Here the CDR3 DNA reads TGTGCCAGCAGCTTAACGGGGGGGCTAGACACCGGGGAGCTGTTTTTT.

The J gene is TRBJ2-7, the V gene TRBV7-9; D remains unclear. The CDR3 consists of 14 residues. The germline V gene encodes CDR1 SEHNR and CDR2 FQNEAQ (reference sequence). V was trimmed by 5 bases and J by 2 bases, leaving 13 bases between them. This chain's CDR3 is CASSPPGPTYEQYF. CDR3 nucleotide sequence: TGTGCCAGCAGCCCCCCGGGTCCTACCTACGAGCAGTACTTC.

The chain carries TRBV5-1 and TRBJ2-7; perhaps TRBD2 as D (6 bases). The germline CDR1 and CDR2 sequences are SGHRS and YFSETQ. CDR3 size: 16 residues. The V end was cut by 1 base, the J end by 5 bases, with 19 bases between. CDR3 nucleotides: TGCGCCAGCAGCTTGACTTTTAGGGACTCCGCGCACGAGCAGTACTTC. This sequence encodes CASSLTFRDSAHEQYF.

V gene TRBV6-5 combines with J gene TRBJ2-2; TRBD2 might be the D (5 bases). CDR1 MNHEY and CDR2 SVGAGI come from the germline V gene. V was clipped by 7 bases and J by 2 bases, with 11 bases between them. This CDR3 contains 14 residues. CDR3 in amino acids: CASIRGTNTGELFF. The CDR3 nucleotides read TGTGCCAGCATACGGGGAACCAACACCGGGGAGCTGTTTTTT.

This chain joins TRBV15 and TRBJ1-2; the match to TRBD1 covers 7 bases. CDR3 length: 14 amino acids. After removal of 4 bases from V and 1 base from J, the junction contained 3 bases not matched to a gene. Germline lookup yields CDR1 LNHNV and CDR2 YYDKDF (reference sequence). The CDR3 DNA reads TGTGCCACCAGCAAACAGGGGCTTAACTATGGCTACACCTTC. Translation: CATSKQGLNYGYTF.

The chain recombines TRBV7-2 with TRBJ2-3; TRBD2 is a possible D gene (6 bases). CDR3 length: 16 amino acids. Trimming removed 2 bases from V and 3 bases from J, with 15 bases in between. CDR1 SGHTA and CDR2 FQGNSA come from the germline V gene. The CDR3 reads CASSLIGARGTDTQYF. CDR3 bases: TGTGCCAGCAGCTTAATAGGGGCCCGGGGGACAGATACGCAGTATTTT.